The rows below give T cell receptor beta chains drawn from one sample of a study of blood T cells in healthy people across ages. TCRdb used MiXCR to reprocess the 5' RACE reads, holding one entry per CDR3 protein. The data show 1.5 million to 2 million distinct CDR3 sequences, approximately 40% seen once. The sample was blood. The receptors originated from a human donor in good health. Each CDR3 is given with its conserved first and last residue. D genes are given only for firm matches. A clone size is listed for some rows: how often the clone was seen (once, few, many), or a class if it is expanded.

clone_size j_call v_call d_call cdr3_aa cdr3_nt
NA TRBJ1-6 TRBV18 NA CASSPPEWDLLGNSPLHF TGTGCCAGCTCACCACCGGAGTGGGATCTACTGGGTAATTCACCCCTCCACTTT
NA TRBJ1-6 TRBV4-3 NA CASSQTDGRVPLHF TGCGCCAGCAGCCAAACGGACGGGAGGGTACCCCTCCACTTT
NA TRBJ2-3 TRBV7-9 TRBD2 CASSRQRGGPDTQYF TGTGCTAGCAGCCGTCAGCGGGGGGGCCCAGATACGCAGTATTTT
NA TRBJ1-5 TRBV5-5 TRBD1 CASSLDIQGASQPQHF TGTGCCAGCAGCTTGGATATACAGGGGGCGAGTCAGCCCCAGCATTTT
NA TRBJ1-2 TRBV28 NA CATSENYGYTF TGTGCCACCAGTGAGAACTATGGCTACACCTTC
once TRBJ1-5 TRBV10-3 NA CAISESFLRSNQPQHF TGTGCCATCAGTGAATCATTTCTTAGGAGCAATCAGCCCCAGCATTTT
NA TRBJ1-2 TRBV6-5 TRBD1 CASMGQGTYTF TGTGCCAGCATGGGACAGGGGACCTACACCTTC
few TRBJ1-2 TRBV15 NA CATSRDRGRQINYGYTF TGTGCCACCAGCAGAGATCGTGGGCGACAGATTAACTATGGCTACACCTTC
NA TRBJ1-4 TRBV4-1 NA CASSQGAGRPLAKLFF TGCGCCAGCAGCCAAGGAGCGGGACGTCCCTTGGCAAAACTGTTTTTT
NA TRBJ2-4 TRBV4-1 NA CASSQEGGKNIQYF TGCGCCAGCAGCCAAGAAGGCGGCAAAAACATTCAGTACTTC
NA TRBJ2-7 TRBV7-9 NA CASLGGSALAYEQYF TGTGCCAGCTTAGGTGGAAGCGCGTTAGCTTACGAGCAGTACTTC
many TRBJ2-7 TRBV5-1 NA CASSYLGQPWSYEQYF TGCGCCAGCAGCTACCTCGGGCAACCTTGGTCCTACGAGCAGTACTTC
NA TRBJ2-1 TRBV6-2/TRBV6-3 NA CASSSPAGATYNEQFF TGTGCCAGCAGTTCACCCGCGGGGGCCACCTACAATGAGCAGTTCTTC
NA TRBJ2-3 TRBV6-5 NA CASRRDGLEDTQYF TGTGCCAGCAGGAGGGACGGCCTGGAAGATACGCAGTATTTT
NA TRBJ2-1 TRBV15 TRBD2 CATSTRTSLYNEQFF TGTGCCACCAGCACTAGGACTAGTCTTTACAATGAGCAGTTCTTC
NA TRBJ1-1 TRBV29-1 NA CSADRMNTEAFF TGCAGCGCCGACAGAATGAACACTGAAGCTTTCTTT
few TRBJ2-3 TRBV25-1 NA CASSEFAADTQYF TGTGCCAGCAGTGAATTTGCCGCAGATACGCAGTATTTT
NA TRBJ2-3 TRBV7-2 NA CASSFGDFTDTQYF TGTGCCAGCAGCTTCGGGGATTTCACAGATACGCAGTATTTT
few TRBJ2-7 TRBV12-3/TRBV12-4 TRBD1 CASSLRGGSEQYF TGTGCCAGCAGTTTGAGAGGGGGCAGCGAGCAGTACTTC
NA TRBJ2-7 TRBV3-1 NA CASSQKSAIILDEQYF TGTGCCAGCAGCCAAAAATCCGCGATAATCCTAGACGAGCAGTACTTC
few TRBJ1-2 TRBV20-1 NA CSAMPGPNYGYTF TGCAGTGCTATGCCGGGGCCTAACTATGGCTACACCTTC
few TRBJ2-2 TRBV11-3 NA CASSFVTGELFF TGTGCCAGCAGCTTTGTCACCGGGGAGCTGTTTTTT
few TRBJ1-2 TRBV27 TRBD1 CASSRLTGAAPRGGYTF TGTGCCAGCAGTAGATTGACAGGGGCGGCCCCGCGCGGTGGCTACACCTTC
NA TRBJ2-3 TRBV7-2 NA CASSLGLDYTDTQYF TGTGCCAGCAGCTTAGGGCTAGATTACACAGATACGCAGTATTTT
few TRBJ2-1 TRBV11-1 NA CASKSSPGGFYNEQFF TGTGCCAGCAAATCCTCGCCGGGGGGCTTCTACAATGAGCAGTTCTTC
NA TRBJ1-2 TRBV7-2 NA CASSKRTAEGYGYTF TGTGCCAGCAGTAAAAGGACGGCGGAGGGCTATGGCTACACCTTC
many TRBJ1-2 TRBV20-1 TRBD1 CSARTGLNYGYTF TGCAGCGCACGGACAGGACTAAACTATGGCTACACCTTC
NA TRBJ1-1 TRBV4-2 TRBD1 CASSLDPGQRNTEAFF TGTGCCAGCAGCCTCGACCCGGGACAGCGAAACACTGAAGCTTTCTTT
NA TRBJ1-5 TRBV7-6 NA CASSLAPGDGQPQHF TGTGCCAGCAGCTTAGCGCCGGGGGACGGTCAGCCCCAGCATTTT
NA TRBJ2-7 TRBV7-9 NA CASSSEGEPNYEQYF TGTGCCAGCAGCTCAGAGGGGGAACCTAACTACGAGCAGTACTTC
NA TRBJ1-5 TRBV28 NA CAYGWGDQPQHF TGTGCCTACGGATGGGGGGATCAGCCCCAGCATTTT
NA TRBJ2-5 TRBV7-2 TRBD2 CASSLAFRSGGSQETQYF TGTGCCAGCAGCTTAGCATTTAGGAGCGGGGGGTCCCAAGAGACCCAGTACTTC
few TRBJ2-1 TRBV7-2 TRBD2 CASSQLAGGRYEQFF TGTGCCAGCAGCCAACTAGCGGGGGGGCGGTATGAGCAGTTCTTC
NA TRBJ2-7 TRBV28 TRBD1 CASSDWNRDRRRGEQYF TGTGCCAGCAGCGACTGGAACCGGGACAGAAGGCGTGGCGAGCAGTACTTC
few TRBJ1-1 TRBV5-5 TRBD1 CASTYWTGNTEAFF TGTGCCAGCACCTACTGGACAGGCAACACTGAAGCTTTCTTT
NA TRBJ2-3 TRBV27 TRBD1 CASADRGDSTDTQYF TGTGCCAGCGCTGACAGGGGCGATAGCACAGATACGCAGTATTTT
NA TRBJ1-1 TRBV2 NA CASSEENRGNTEAFF TGTGCCAGCAGTGAGGAGAATCGGGGGAACACTGAAGCTTTCTTT
few TRBJ2-7 TRBV4-3 TRBD1 CASSQDPDRGLGEQYF TGCGCCAGCAGCCAAGATCCGGACAGGGGGCTAGGGGAGCAGTACTTC
few TRBJ2-7 TRBV28 TRBD1 CATLDRASYEQYF TGTGCCACCCTGGACAGGGCCTCCTACGAGCAGTACTTC
few TRBJ1-2 TRBV20-1 NA CSARRLTNYGYTF TGCAGTGCAAGAAGGTTAACTAACTATGGCTACACCTTC
few TRBJ2-5 TRBV20-1 TRBD2 CSARDFLAGGASVGTQYF TGCAGTGCTAGAGATTTTCTAGCGGGGGGCGCCTCCGTTGGGACCCAGTACTTC
NA TRBJ2-7 TRBV11-2 TRBD1 CASSKGQGGSYEQYF TGTGCCAGCAGCAAGGGACAGGGAGGGTCCTACGAGCAGTACTTC
NA TRBJ1-6 TRBV13 NA CASSTPGTEDLHF TGTGCCAGCAGCACTCCCGGTACAGAGGACCTCCACTTT
NA TRBJ2-7 TRBV7-2 NA CASSLVSGAQGEQYF TGTGCCAGCAGCTTAGTCTCAGGGGCTCAGGGGGAGCAGTACTTC
few TRBJ1-1 TRBV7-9 NA CASSSEGGTEAFF TGTGCCAGCAGCTCCGAGGGGGGGACTGAAGCTTTCTTT
NA TRBJ2-2 TRBV7-2 NA CASSWSGPSNTGELFF TGTGCCAGCAGCTGGTCAGGGCCTTCGAACACCGGGGAGCTGTTTTTT
NA TRBJ1-3 TRBV13 NA CASSPRAHSGNTIYF TGTGCCAGCAGCCCTCGGGCACACTCTGGAAACACCATATATTTT
NA TRBJ2-1 TRBV19 TRBD1 CASSMRWGRGRRFF TGTGCCAGTAGTATGAGGTGGGGCAGGGGGCGAAGGTTCTTC
NA TRBJ1-2 TRBV12-3/TRBV12-4 TRBD1 CASSLLQTGSMDCGYTF TGTGCCAGCAGTCTCCTCCAGACAGGGTCGATGGACTGTGGCTACACCTTC
NA TRBJ2-5 TRBV10-3 TRBD1 CAISEQTGEETQYF TGTGCCATCAGTGAGCAGACAGGGGAGGAGACCCAGTACTTC
few TRBJ2-7 TRBV6-1 TRBD1 CATGETGALEQYF TGTGCCACGGGGGAGACAGGGGCTCTCGAGCAGTACTTC
NA TRBJ2-5 TRBV5-1 NA CASRPTGAGETQYF TGCGCCAGCAGACCGACGGGGGCGGGGGAGACCCAGTACTTC
NA TRBJ2-1 TRBV20-1 TRBD2 CSARDLGWTSGVGYNEQFF TGCAGTGCTAGAGATCTTGGTTGGACTAGCGGGGTCGGGTACAATGAGCAGTTCTTC
many TRBJ2-7 TRBV28 TRBD2 CASSRGGYEQYF TGTGCCAGCAGCCGGGGGGGGTACGAGCAGTACTTC
few TRBJ2-7 TRBV7-8 TRBD1 CASSLEGTGDVQYF TGTGCCAGCAGCTTAGAGGGGACAGGAGATGTGCAGTACTTC
NA TRBJ2-1 TRBV7-9 TRBD2 CASSSRRGDEQFF TGTGCCAGCAGCTCCCGGCGGGGGGATGAGCAGTTCTTC